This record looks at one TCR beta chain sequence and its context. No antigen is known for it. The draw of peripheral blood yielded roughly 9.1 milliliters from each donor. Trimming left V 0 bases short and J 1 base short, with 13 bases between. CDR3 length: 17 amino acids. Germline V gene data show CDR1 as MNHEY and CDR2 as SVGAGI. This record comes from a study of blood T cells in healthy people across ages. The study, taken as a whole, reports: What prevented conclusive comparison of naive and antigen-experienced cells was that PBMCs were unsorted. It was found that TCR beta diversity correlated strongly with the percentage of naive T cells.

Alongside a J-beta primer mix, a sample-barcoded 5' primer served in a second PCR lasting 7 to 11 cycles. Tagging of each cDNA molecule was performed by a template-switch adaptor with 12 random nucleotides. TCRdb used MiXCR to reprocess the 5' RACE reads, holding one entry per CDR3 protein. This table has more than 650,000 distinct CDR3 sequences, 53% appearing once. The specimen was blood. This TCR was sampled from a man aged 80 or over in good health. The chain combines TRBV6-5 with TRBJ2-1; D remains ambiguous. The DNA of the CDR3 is TGTGCCAGCAGTTACTCACCCAGGTTGGGGTCCTACAATGAGCAGTTCTTC. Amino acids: CASSYSPRLGSYNEQFF.